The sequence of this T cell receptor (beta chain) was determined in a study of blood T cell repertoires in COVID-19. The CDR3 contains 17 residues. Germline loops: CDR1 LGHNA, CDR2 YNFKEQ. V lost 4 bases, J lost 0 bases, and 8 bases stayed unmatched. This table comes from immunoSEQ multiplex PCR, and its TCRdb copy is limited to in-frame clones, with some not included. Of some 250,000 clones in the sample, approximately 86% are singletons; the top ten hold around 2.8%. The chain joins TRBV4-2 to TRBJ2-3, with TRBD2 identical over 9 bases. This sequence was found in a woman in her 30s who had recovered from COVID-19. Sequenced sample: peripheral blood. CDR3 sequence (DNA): TGTGCCAGCAGCCGGCGAGCGGGGGGAATCAGCACAGATACGCAGTATTTT. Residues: CASSRRAGGISTDTQYF.